The sequence of this T cell receptor (beta chain) was determined in a study of identifying expanded T cells in peripheral blood. Sequencing used immunoSEQ multiplex PCR; TCRdb keeps in-frame clones, though not all of them. This table holds about 91,000 clones, about 88% found once. CDR1 and CDR2 from the germline V gene are MGHRA and YSYEKL. The CDR3 has 17 residues. With 0 bases clipped from V and 0 bases from J, the junction kept 4 bases outside the gene matches. The V gene is TRBV4-1, the J gene TRBJ2-3, with 9 bases aligning to TRBD1. Material for sequencing was blood. This receptor was obtained from a person between 18 and 69 years old in good health. The CDR3 loop is CASSQEYGQGSTDTQYF. CDR3 sequence (DNA): TGCGCCAGCAGCCAAGAATATGGACAGGGGAGCACAGATACGCAGTATTTT.